The 22 T cell receptor beta chains reported below all come from one sample, sequenced in a study of shared clonotypes between healthy human individuals. Produced via immunoSEQ multiplex PCR; TCRdb's table is partial and in-frame only. The repertoire has hundreds of thousands of clones, roughly four fifths of them found once; the top ten carry approximately 12%. Material for sequencing was PBMCs. These receptors were collected from a woman in her 40s in good health. Some clones in this sample may be carry-over from other donors' samples.

The chain employs TRBV4-3 and TRBJ2-1, with D perhaps being TRBD1 or TRBD2 (6 bases each). Per the germline V gene, CDR1 is LGHNA and CDR2 is YSLEER. V was trimmed by 0 bases and J by 2 bases, leaving 17 bases between them. The CDR3 covers 18 residues. In nucleotides, the CDR3 is TGCGCCAGCAGCCAAGATCTTTGGGGGGCGAGGGCCTACAATGAGCAGTTCTTC. Its translation: CASSQDLWGARAYNEQFF.

The rearrangement joins TRBV7-2 to TRBJ2-2; TRBD1 might be the D (6 bases). The CDR3 sequence is 14 residues long. The germline gives CDR1 SGHTA, CDR2 FQGNSA. V was shortened by 5 bases and J by 5 bases, with 12 bases between the two germline ends. The CDR3 nucleotides are TGTGCCAGCAGCGGTGGGGGCTTTACCGGGGAGCTGTTTTTT. Translating it yields CASSGGGFTGELFF.

DNA of the CDR3: TGTGCCATCAGTGAGTCCGGGGGGAACACCGGGGAGCTGTTTTTT. Protein product: CAISESGGNTGELFF. The chain joins TRBV10-3 to TRBJ2-2; D might be TRBD2 (6 bases). CDR1 and CDR2 from the germline V gene are ENHRY and SYGVKD. V shed 0 bases and J shed 1 base, with 6 bases lying between them. The CDR3 sequence is 15 residues long.

In its sample, this clone was seen once. V gene TRBV7-3 combines with J gene TRBJ2-2; D gene uncertain. The V and J ends lost 5 bases and 1 base respectively, with 14 bases between them. This CDR3 region has 16 residues. CDR1 and CDR2 from the germline V gene are SGHTA and FQGTGA. In nucleotides, the CDR3 is TGTGCCAGCAGCCCTAGGGCACAACTGAACACCGGGGAGCTGTTTTTT. This sequence encodes CASSPRAQLNTGELFF.

V and J are TRBV6-1 and TRBJ2-7; maybe TRBD2 (5 bases). Looked up from germline, CDR1 is MNHNS and CDR2 is SASEGT. Between the trimmed V and J ends, which lost 0 bases and 4 bases, there was a span of 10 bases. The length of the CDR3 is 14 residues. The CDR3 nucleotides are TGTGCCAGCAGTGAAGCGGGAGTCAGATACGAGCAGTACTTC. The encoded protein is CASSEAGVRYEQYF.

The chain employs TRBV7-2 and TRBJ2-5; 9 positions match TRBD2. J was trimmed by 3 bases and V by 5 bases; bases with no gene match: 7. The CDR3 covers 15 residues. The germline gives CDR1 SGHTA, CDR2 FQGNSA. This CDR3 reads CASSLGTSRKETQYF. CDR3 bases: TGTGCCAGCAGCCTTGGGACTAGCAGAAAAGAGACCCAGTACTTC.

The chain couples TRBV28 to TRBJ2-5; 8 bases map to TRBD1. The CDR3 contains 14 residues. From germline, CDR1 is MDHEN and CDR2 SYDVKM. Trimming cost V 5 bases and J 4 bases; bases outside gene matches: 6. The CDR3 DNA reads TGTGCCAGCAGTGGCCCGACAGGGGTAGAGACCCAGTACTTC. It encodes CASSGPTGVETQYF. Based on the CDR3 plus reference TRBV28 and TRBJ2-5, the full variable domain is DVKVTQSSRYLVKRTGEKVFLECVQDMDHENMFWYRQDPGLGLRLIYFSYDVKMKEKGDIPEGYSVSREKKERFSLILESASTNQTSMYLCASSGPTGVETQYFGPGTRLLVL.

V usage is TRBV30 and J usage is TRBJ2-5; 9 nucleotides agree with TRBD2. Trimming took 0 bases from V and 2 from J; bases not matched to a gene: 10. The CDR3 sequence is 17 residues long. Germline loops: CDR1 GTSNPN, CDR2 SVGIG (reference sequence). As DNA, the CDR3 is TGTGCCTGGAGTGTACTTCCAGCGGGAGGTCTTCAAGAGACCCAGTACTTC. It is translated as CAWSVLPAGGLQETQYF.

This clone was seen a single time. This chain connects TRBV9 to TRBJ1-1, with 7 bases fitting TRBD1. Germline CDR1 is SGDLS and CDR2 is YYNGEE. V was clipped by 4 bases and J by 6 bases; unmatched bases: 6. The CDR3 extends over 13 amino acids. CDR3 in amino acids: CASSIRGDSEAFF. The CDR3 region has the DNA TGTGCCAGCAGCATCAGGGGGGACTCTGAAGCTTTCTTT.

This clone was detected many times. The same CDR3 can be traced to other DNA sequences in this sample. The V call is TRBV30, the J call TRBJ2-2; 8 positions agree with TRBD2. Germline values: CDR1 GTSNPN, CDR2 SVGIG (reference sequence). The CDR3 is made up of 20 amino acids. V shed 4 bases, J shed 1 base, and the junction held 20 bases outside the gene matches. CDR3 DNA sequence: TGTGCCTGGACCATGCGGGGGAAACTAGCGGAGCCGCTGAACACCGGGGAGCTGTTTTTT. This sequence encodes CAWTMRGKLAEPLNTGELFF.

V gene TRBV7-9 combines with J gene TRBJ1-5, with D perhaps matching TRBD1 (6 bases). The germline V and J ends were trimmed by 5 bases and 3 bases, with 11 bases remaining between them. Per the germline V gene, CDR1 is SEHNR and CDR2 is FQNEAQ (reference sequence). The CDR3 runs to 14 residues. The CDR3 here is CASSPTGTNQPQHF. Here the CDR3 DNA reads TGTGCCAGCAGCCCGACAGGAACCAATCAGCCCCAGCATTTT.

This rearrangement joins TRBV5-6 to TRBJ1-2; 7 bases line up with TRBD1. The CDR3 runs 16 residues. CDR1 and CDR2 from the germline V gene are SGHDT and YYEEEE. Trimming at V came to 4 bases and at J to 4 bases, leaving 13 bases not matched to a gene. DNA for the CDR3: TGTGCCAGCAGCCCAAGGGGGGGACAGCGACGCTATGGCTACACCTTC. Translation: CASSPRGGQRRYGYTF.

This clone was observed a single time. The J gene is TRBJ2-1, the V gene TRBV29-1, with 8 bases fitting TRBD2. Germline trimming cut 2 bases from V and 6 bases from J; bases unmatched to any gene: 3. The germline V gene has CDR1 SQVTM and CDR2 ANQGSEA. The CDR3 is 13 amino acids. The CDR3 region is CSVERGGINEQFF. Here the CDR3 DNA reads TGCAGCGTTGAACGGGGGGGTATCAATGAGCAGTTCTTC.

The sample holds many counts of this clone. The V gene is TRBV29-1, the J gene TRBJ2-1; no clear D. The ends were cut back, 3 bases at V and 5 bases at J, with 11 bases in the middle. This CDR3 contains 13 residues. Germline V CDR1 and CDR2: SQVTM, ANQGSEA. CDR3 residues: CSVDGLKNNEQFF. As DNA, the CDR3 is TGCAGCGTTGACGGGTTAAAAAACAATGAGCAGTTCTTC.

The genes are TRBV27 and TRBJ2-5, with TRBD2 matching over 15 bases. Unmatched junction bases numbered 17, after V lost 7 bases and J lost 2 bases. Germline V CDR1 and CDR2: MNHEY, SMNVEV (reference sequence). This CDR3 region has 20 residues. The CDR3: CASIPPGEGTSGRSQETQYF. The CDR3 DNA is TGTGCCAGCATCCCCCCAGGGGAAGGGACTAGCGGGAGGTCTCAAGAGACCCAGTACTTC.

CDR3 loop: CASSGRSPTGTGELFF. CDR3 DNA: TGTGCCAGCAGTGGGAGAAGTCCGACGGGCACCGGGGAGCTGTTTTTT. The chain is built from TRBV6-6 and TRBJ2-2; D may be TRBD2 (5 bases). CDR1 is MNHNY, CDR2 SVGAGI, per germline (reference sequence). Trimming took off 5 bases at V and 4 bases at J, with 17 bases between the two ends. The CDR3 totals 16 residues.

As for this clone: Other nucleotide sequences in the sample specify the same CDR3. The gene calls are TRBV28 and TRBJ2-7; D is undetermined. CDR3 length: 11 amino acids. V was cut by 7 bases and J by 2 bases, with 6 bases left in between. Germline assignment: CDR1 MDHEN and CDR2 SYDVKM. CDR3 coding DNA: TGTGCCAGCACCTCCACCTACGAGCAGTACTTC. It encodes CASTSTYEQYF.

The gene calls are TRBV10-2 and TRBJ2-6, with D possibly matching TRBD1 (5 bases). The CDR3 consists of 15 residues. The germline V gene encodes CDR1 WSHSY and CDR2 SAAADI. V gave up 0 bases and J gave up 4 bases, with 7 bases separating them. The chain's CDR3 is CASSESGVGANVLTF. The CDR3 bases are TGCGCCAGCAGTGAGTCAGGGGTCGGGGCCAACGTCCTGACTTTC.

With regard to this clone: The same CDR3 is also encoded by other DNA sequences in this sample. This rearrangement joins TRBV15 to TRBJ2-3, with D possibly being TRBD1 or TRBD2 (5 bases each). From germline, CDR1 is LNHNV and CDR2 YYDKDF (reference sequence). V was clipped by 1 base and J by 0 bases, with 5 bases between them. This CDR3 region has 14 residues. The CDR3 DNA follows: TGTGCCACCAGCAGAGGGGGGAGCACAGATACGCAGTATTTT. It yields the protein CATSRGGSTDTQYF.

The chain has TRBV7-9 and TRBJ2-1; weak D call: TRBD2 (6 bases). V was trimmed by 5 bases and J by 5 bases, leaving 13 bases between them. This CDR3 has 14 residues. Germline V CDR1 and CDR2: SEHNR, FQNEAQ (reference sequence). CDR3 sequence (DNA): TGTGCCAGCAGCGGGGACTTCTACAACAATGAGCAGTTCTTC. The encoded protein is CASSGDFYNNEQFF.

The chain links TRBV7-9 to TRBJ2-3; 12 bases line up with TRBD2. The CDR3 is 14 residues long. V trimming: 5 bases; J trimming: 6 bases; junction bases outside the gene matches: 3. Germline assignment: CDR1 SEHNR and CDR2 FQNEAQ (reference sequence). The CDR3 is CASSSTSGRDTQYF. The DNA for the CDR3 is TGTGCCAGCAGCAGCACTAGCGGGAGGGATACGCAGTATTTT.

The chain recombines TRBV11-3 with TRBJ2-7; 7 bases fit TRBD1. Germline CDR1 SGHNT, CDR2 YENEEA. The V gene end was trimmed by 3 bases and the J gene end by 2 bases; junction bases not matched to a gene: 4. The CDR3 totals 14 residues. CDR3 DNA: TGTGCCAGCAGCTTTACAGGGGCGGCCTACGAGCAGTACTTC. Residues: CASSFTGAAYEQYF.